This T cell receptor beta chain was found in a study of shared clonotypes between healthy human individuals. Whole-study findings and limits: Non-shared clonotypes showed lower generation probabilities than clonotypes common to all four donors.

This clone was detected only once. Its antigen is as yet unknown. The same CDR3 is also encoded by other DNA sequences in this sample. V was clipped by 5 bases and J by 4 bases, with 7 bases between them. CDR3 length: 11 residues. The germline V gene encodes CDR1 SGHDT and CDR2 YYEEEE. Libraries were prepared by immunoSEQ multiplex PCR; TCRdb keeps only in-frame clonotypes and omits some of them. The sample records over a million clones, 97% to 99% being singletons. Healthy adults negative for HIV, lacking recent acute infections or vaccinations, served as donors. This TCR was sampled from a young man in good health. The sample was naive CD4+ T cells sorted from blood. Subset meaning: CD45RA+ positively selected. The chain recombines TRBV5-6 with TRBJ2-7; D is ambiguous. The CDR3 loop reads CASRGAYEQYF. The CDR3 DNA is TGTGCCAGCAGAGGCGCTTACGAGCAGTACTTC.